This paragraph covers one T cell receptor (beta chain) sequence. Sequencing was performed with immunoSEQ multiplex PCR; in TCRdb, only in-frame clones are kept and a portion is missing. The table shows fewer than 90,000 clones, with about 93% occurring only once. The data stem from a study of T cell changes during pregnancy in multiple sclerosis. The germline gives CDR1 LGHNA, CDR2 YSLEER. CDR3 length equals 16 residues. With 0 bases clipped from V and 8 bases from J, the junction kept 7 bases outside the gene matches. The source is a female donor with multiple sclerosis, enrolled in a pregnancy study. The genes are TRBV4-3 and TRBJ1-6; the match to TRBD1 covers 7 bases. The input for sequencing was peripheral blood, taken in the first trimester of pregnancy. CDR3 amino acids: CASSQDRDRADSPLHF. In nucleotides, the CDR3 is TGCGCCAGCAGCCAAGATCGCGACAGGGCGGATTCACCCCTCCACTTT.